The next 25 T cell receptor beta chains were all read from a single sample in a study of OX40 agonist ivuxolimab in advanced cancers. Only in-frame clones appear in the TCRdb table, and some are missing; sequencing was by immunoSEQ multiplex PCR. The table has tens of thousands of clones, 82% seen once. Sequencing was performed on CD4+ or CD8+ T cells sorted from blood, taken in a trial of the OX40 agonist ivuxolimab. These receptors all stem from an adult with an advanced solid tumor such as melanoma, head and neck, liver or kidney cancer.

The genes are TRBV14 and TRBJ2-1; 9 bases agree with TRBD2. Per the germline V gene, CDR1 is SGHDN and CDR2 is FVKESK. The CDR3 totals 15 residues. Trimming took 0 bases from V and 8 from J; bases not matched to a gene: 5. CDR3 DNA sequence: TGTGCCAGCAGCCAAGAGCGCGGGAGGGATTATGAGCAGTTCTTC. It is translated as CASSQERGRDYEQFF. The variable domain in full, completed from reference TRBV14 and TRBJ2-1, reads EAGVTQFPSHSVIEKGQTVTLRCDPISGHDNLYWYRRVMGKEIKFLLHFVKESKQDESGMPNNRFLAERTGGTYSTLKVQPAELEDSGVYFCASSQERGRDYEQFFGPGTRLTVL.

The DNA of the CDR3 is TGTGCTAGTGGTTCCAAGCGGGAGGGCCCTCACGAGCAGTACTTC. It is translated as CASGSKREGPHEQYF. This sequence joins TRBV12-5 and TRBJ2-7, with 10 positions matching TRBD2. This CDR3 is built from 15 residues. CDR1 and CDR2 (germline): LGHNT, FRNRAP. The J segment lost 5 bases and the V segment lost 4 bases, leaving 8 bases of the junction unmatched.

This rearrangement joins TRBV7-7 to TRBJ2-3; either TRBD1 or TRBD2 may fit D (5 bases each). Trimming removed 5 bases from V and 6 bases from J, with 12 bases in between. There are 13 residues in the CDR3. Germline lookup yields CDR1 SSHAT and CDR2 FNYEAQ (reference sequence). CDR3: CASSPGTADTQYF. In DNA form, the CDR3 reads TGTGCCAGCAGCCCCGGGACCGCGGATACGCAGTATTTT.

This chain uses TRBV27 with TRBJ2-7, with D possibly being TRBD1 or TRBD2 (5 bases each). V lost 4 bases and J lost 5, with 12 bases in between. The length of the CDR3 is 13 residues. CDR1 and CDR2 (germline): MNHEY, SMNVEV (reference sequence). The CDR3 here is CASSSGATNEQYF. CDR3 nucleotides: TGTGCCAGCAGTTCCGGGGCCACGAACGAGCAGTACTTC.

The chain recombines TRBV15 with TRBJ2-5; 7 bases match TRBD1. The J segment lost 5 bases and the V segment lost 1 base, leaving 4 bases of the junction unmatched. The CDR3 is 14 residues long. Germline lookup yields CDR1 LNHNV and CDR2 YYDKDF (reference sequence). The CDR3 is CATSRGQGWETQYF. CDR3 sequence (DNA): TGTGCCACCAGCAGAGGACAGGGCTGGGAGACCCAGTACTTC.

V is TRBV5-1 and J is TRBJ2-7, with 7 bases lining up with TRBD2. J was trimmed by 6 bases and V by 7 bases; bases with no gene match: 13. Germline CDR1 and CDR2: SGHRS and YFSETQ. CDR3 size: 14 residues. CDR3 loop: CASRPGRETREQYF. The CDR3 nucleotides read TGCGCCAGCCGCCCGGGGCGGGAGACCCGCGAGCAGTACTTC.

V gene TRBV7-9 combines with J gene TRBJ2-5; 7 bases agree with TRBD1. Per the germline V gene, CDR1 is SEHNR and CDR2 is FQNEAQ (reference sequence). The CDR3 runs 15 residues. The V segment lost 1 base and the J segment 1 base; nucleotides outside the gene matches: 3. The CDR3, as DNA: TGTGCCAGCAGCTTAGTGACAGGGATCCAAGAGACCCAGTACTTC. Encoded protein: CASSLVTGIQETQYF.

The chain employs TRBV19 and TRBJ2-1; D perhaps matches TRBD2 (5 bases). The CDR3 sequence is 14 residues long. Per the germline V gene, CDR1 is LNHDA and CDR2 is SQIVND (reference sequence). Trimming took off 5 bases at V and 4 bases at J, with 12 bases between the two ends. The CDR3 DNA is TGTGCCAGTAGTGGCGAGGGATATTACAATGAGCAGTTCTTC. It yields the protein CASSGEGYYNEQFF.

The V and J genes are TRBV27 and TRBJ2-5; D is uncertain. The CDR3 contains 13 residues. Trimming shortened V by 4 bases and J by 5 bases, and 11 bases separated the two germline ends. Germline V lookup: CDR1 MNHEY, CDR2 SMNVEV (reference sequence). This chain's CDR3 is CASSSQTAETQYF. The CDR3 coding sequence is TGTGCCAGCAGTTCCCAGACGGCGGAGACCCAGTACTTC.

The gene calls are TRBV14 and TRBJ2-5; 8 bases agree with TRBD2. The CDR3 loop spans 13 amino acids. Germline loops: CDR1 SGHDN, CDR2 FVKESK. V shed 4 bases, J shed 8 bases, and the junction held 6 bases outside the gene matches. This CDR3 is CASSPSGSPTQYF. CDR3 bases: TGTGCCAGCAGCCCCAGCGGGAGCCCAACCCAGTACTTC.

This chain links TRBV5-6 with TRBJ2-3; 9 nucleotides agree with TRBD1. Germline assignment: CDR1 SGHDT and CDR2 YYEEEE. J lost 1 base, V lost 2 bases, and 2 bases had no gene match. This CDR3 has 15 amino acids. This CDR3 is CASSFYRGRTDTQYF. Written as DNA, the CDR3 is TGTGCCAGCAGCTTCTACAGGGGGCGCACAGATACGCAGTATTTT. Full variable domain (remainder filled in from reference TRBV5-6 and TRBJ2-3): DAGVTQSPTHLIKTRGQQVTLRCSPKSGHDTVSWYQQALGQGPQFIFQYYEEEERQRGNFPDRFSGHQFPNYSSELNVNALLLGDSALYLCASSFYRGRTDTQYFGPGTRLTVL.

The chain uses TRBV6-1 and TRBJ2-3; unclear D gene. Deletions cut 5 bases from V and 2 bases from J, with 2 bases between. Germline V gives CDR1 MNHNS, CDR2 SASEGT. The CDR3 has 11 residues. The CDR3: CASSHTDTQYF. The CDR3 region has the DNA TGTGCCAGCAGTCACACAGATACGCAGTATTTT.

The chain has TRBV27 and TRBJ2-1; no firm D call. The V end was cut by 6 bases, the J end by 6 bases, with 6 bases between. CDR3 length equals 11 residues. Germline V gives CDR1 MNHEY, CDR2 SMNVEV (reference sequence). CDR3 protein: CASSQVNEQFF. DNA of the CDR3: TGTGCCAGCAGCCAAGTCAATGAGCAGTTCTTC.

This chain uses TRBV7-2 with TRBJ2-2, with TRBD2 matching over 13 bases. V lost 3 bases and J lost 5; bases outside the gene matches: 0. Germline V gives CDR1 SGHTA, CDR2 FQGNSA. The CDR3 is made up of 15 amino acids. CDR3 amino acids: CASSLGLAGTGELFF. In DNA form, the CDR3 reads TGTGCCAGCAGCTTGGGACTAGCGGGGACCGGGGAGCTGTTTTTT.

The chain is built from TRBV4-1 and TRBJ1-2; D is ambiguous. Germline V gene sequence: CDR1 MGHRA, CDR2 YSYEKL. V gave up 3 bases and J gave up 1 base, with 0 bases separating them. The CDR3 totals 11 residues. The CDR3 sequence: CASSHNYGYTF. CDR3 sequence (DNA): TGCGCCAGCAGCCATAACTATGGCTACACCTTC.

V and J are TRBV6-5 and TRBJ2-7; D might be TRBD1 (6 bases). Per the germline V gene, CDR1 is MNHEY and CDR2 is SVGAGI. Trimming shortened V by 2 bases and J by 3 bases, and 11 bases separated the two germline ends. CDR3 length equals 14 residues. The CDR3 DNA is TGTGCCAGCAGTTACCTCGGACAGTACTACGAGCAGTACTTC. Residues: CASSYLGQYYEQYF.

The chain is built from TRBV2 and TRBJ2-3, with unresolved D. The CDR3 runs to 15 residues. Trimming shortened V by 3 bases and J by 1 base, and 11 bases separated the two germline ends. Germline V gene data show CDR1 as SNHLY and CDR2 as FYNNEI. The CDR3 is CASSDSGVGTDTQYF. For the CDR3, the DNA is TGTGCCAGCAGTGACTCTGGAGTAGGCACAGATACGCAGTATTTT. Full variable domain (rest looked up from reference TRBV2 and TRBJ2-3): EPEVTQTPSHQVTQMGQEVILRCVPISNHLYFYWYRQILGQKVEFLVSFYNNEISEKSEIFDDQFSVERPDGSNFTLKIRSTKLEDSAMYFCASSDSGVGTDTQYFGPGTRLTVL.

The V and J genes are TRBV5-1 and TRBJ2-5; TRBD1 is a possible D gene (5 bases). Trimming stripped 4 bases from V and 1 base from J, with 8 bases between. The germline V gene encodes CDR1 SGHRS and CDR2 YFSETQ. CDR3 length: 13 amino acids. In nucleotides, the CDR3 is TGCGCCAGCAGCGCGGACACCCAAGAGACCCAGTACTTC. Protein product: CASSADTQETQYF. Combining the CDR3 with reference TRBV5-1 and TRBJ2-5 gives the whole variable domain KAGVTQTPRYLIKTRGQQVTLSCSPISGHRSVSWYQQTPGQGLQFLFEYFSETQRNKGNFPGRFSGRQFSNSRSEMNVSTLELGDSALYLCASSADTQETQYFGPGTRLLVL.

V gene TRBV6-5 combines with J gene TRBJ1-2, with 9 bases fitting TRBD1. The CDR3 extends over 14 amino acids. The trim removed 6 bases at V and 6 bases at J, leaving 8 bases unmatched. The germline gives CDR1 MNHEY, CDR2 SVGAGI. In nucleotides, the CDR3 is TGTGCCAGCAGCTCCCGGGACAGGGCTCATGGCTACACCTTC. This sequence encodes CASSSRDRAHGYTF.

The chain couples TRBV2 to TRBJ2-7; 11 bases align to TRBD2. Germline CDR1 SNHLY, CDR2 FYNNEI. The CDR3 is 18 amino acids. V was clipped by 8 bases and J by 2 bases; unmatched bases: 17. The CDR3 DNA is TGTGCCAGCCTCGCGGTTGATGGGGATAGCGGGAGGGCCTACGAGCAGTACTTC. It yields the protein CASLAVDGDSGRAYEQYF.

This rearrangement joins TRBV18 to TRBJ2-7; D is unclear. Germline lookup yields CDR1 KGHSH and CDR2 LQKENI. The length of the CDR3 is 12 residues. Trimming removed 2 bases at V and 5 bases at J, with 7 bases between. This CDR3 is CASSPSSNEQYF. For the CDR3, the DNA is TGTGCCAGCTCACCAAGTTCCAACGAGCAGTACTTC.

This sequence joins TRBV5-3 and TRBJ2-2, with a possible D match to TRBD2 (6 bases). TRBV5-3 carries the ORF label, with uncertain function. V was shortened by 4 bases and J by 4 bases, with 23 bases between the two germline ends. The CDR3 covers 18 residues. The DNA of the CDR3 is TGTGCCAGAAGCCAAAAGGGGATTCGGCAGGGAGGCACCGGGGAGCTGTTTTTT. Its protein product is CARSQKGIRQGGTGELFF.

The genes are TRBV27 and TRBJ2-2; 7 nucleotides line up with TRBD2. Germline CDR1 reads MNHEY; CDR2 reads SMNVEV (reference sequence). V trimming: 8 bases; J trimming: 4 bases; junction bases outside the gene matches: 7. The CDR3 has 14 amino acids. DNA of the CDR3: TGTGCCAGCCTAAGTGGGGGGGTCACCGGGGAGCTGTTTTTT. This encodes CASLSGGVTGELFF.

This clone was observed a single time. The genes are TRBV5-8 and TRBJ1-5, with D perhaps matching TRBD1 (5 bases). This CDR3 spans 16 amino acids. V dropped 0 bases and J dropped 1 base, with 11 bases sitting between them. The germline gives CDR1 SGHTS, CDR2 YDEGEE. CDR3 loop: CASSLAGTISNQPQHF. The CDR3 DNA reads TGTGCCAGCAGCTTGGCGGGGACGATAAGCAATCAGCCCCAGCATTTT.

This clone has a single count. The chain carries TRBV28 and TRBJ1-1; tentatively, D is TRBD1 (5 bases). The ends were cut back, 3 bases at V and 4 bases at J, with 12 bases in the middle. Germline V gene lookup returns CDR1 MDHEN and CDR2 SYDVKM. The length of the CDR3 is 14 residues. In DNA form, the CDR3 reads TGTGCCAGCAGTTTGGAGGGGCGGGTCACTGAAGCTTTCTTT. Its translation is CASSLEGRVTEAFF.